The 27 T cell receptor beta chains below all came from one sample that was sequenced in a study of PD-L1 blockade in urothelial cancer. The assay was immunoSEQ multiplex PCR, and TCRdb's table has in-frame clones only and misses some. This sample yields 25,000 to 40,000 clones, of which approximately 82% are seen a single time; under 40% belongs to the top ten. The specimen comprised PBMCs, sampled around atezolizumab (anti-PD-L1) treatment. Receptors were obtained from a man between 60 and 75 years old with urothelial cancer.

The chain links TRBV6-1 to TRBJ1-5, with 7 nucleotides matching TRBD1. The V gene end was trimmed by 2 bases and the J gene end by 2 bases; junction bases not matched to a gene: 6. Germline V lookup: CDR1 MNHNS, CDR2 SASEGT. CDR3 length equals 16 residues. CDR3 nucleotide sequence: TGTGCCAGCAGTGAACCCTCCAGGGGGGGCAATCAGCCCCAGCATTTT. It translates to CASSEPSRGGNQPQHF.

The rearrangement joins TRBV5-1 to TRBJ2-3, with 11 bases fitting TRBD1. Trimming cost V 2 bases and J 5 bases; bases outside gene matches: 7. CDR3 length: 16 amino acids. Per germline, CDR1 SGHRS and CDR2 YFSETQ. The CDR3 DNA reads TGCGCCAGCAGCTTCTCCAGGACAGGGGGCGAAGATACGCAGTATTTT. Protein product: CASSFSRTGGEDTQYF. Drawing the rest from reference TRBV5-1 and TRBJ2-3, the complete variable domain is KAGVTQTPRYLIKTRGQQVTLSCSPISGHRSVSWYQQTPGQGLQFLFEYFSETQRNKGNFPGRFSGRQFSNSRSEMNVSTLELGDSALYLCASSFSRTGGEDTQYFGPGTRLTVL.

This clone showed up just a few times. The chain joins TRBV15 to TRBJ1-5, with D possibly TRBD1 on 6 matching bases. The CDR3 sequence is 14 residues long. Germline V gives CDR1 LNHNV, CDR2 YYDKDF (reference sequence). Trimming cost V 8 bases and J 1 base, with 12 bases left between them. The CDR3 here is CATYPTGSNQPQHF. The CDR3 DNA sequence: TGTGCCACCTACCCGACAGGAAGCAATCAGCCCCAGCATTTT.

The chain couples TRBV9 to TRBJ2-1; D gene ambiguous. The V and J ends lost 7 bases and 4 bases respectively, with 9 bases between them. This CDR3 spans 12 amino acids. The germline V gene has CDR1 SGDLS and CDR2 YYNGEE. The CDR3 bases are TGTGCCAGCTTATATAATTACAATGAGCAGTTCTTC. It codes for CASLYNYNEQFF.

The gene calls are TRBV5-8 and TRBJ2-7; TRBD1 agrees at 9 bases. The germline V gene has CDR1 SGHTS and CDR2 YDEGEE. V shed 0 bases, J shed 2 bases, and the junction held 0 bases outside the gene matches. CDR3 length equals 14 residues. This CDR3 is CASSLGQGAYEQYF. Here the CDR3 DNA reads TGTGCCAGCAGCTTGGGACAGGGGGCCTACGAGCAGTACTTC.

The rearrangement links TRBV6-6 to TRBJ1-5, with 7 bases matching TRBD1. Germline V gene data show CDR1 as MNHNY and CDR2 as SVGAGI (reference sequence). This CDR3 comprises 14 residues. J was trimmed by 5 bases and V by 6 bases; bases with no gene match: 7. CDR3 nucleotides: TGTGCCAGCAGGACCGAGACAGGGTATCAGCCCCAGCATTTT. The encoded protein is CASRTETGYQPQHF.

This chain links TRBV7-9 with TRBJ2-3; a weak D match, TRBD1 (6 bases). With 5 bases removed from V and 1 base from J, the gap between germline ends came to 16 bases. Germline loops: CDR1 SEHNR, CDR2 FQNEAQ (reference sequence). The CDR3 length is 16 residues. CDR3 nucleotides: TGTGCCAGCAGCCCCCAACGGAACAGGGGCACAGATACGCAGTATTTT. Translated: CASSPQRNRGTDTQYF.

The chain has TRBV6-5 and TRBJ1-1, with TRBD1 matching 7 bases. This CDR3 is built from 14 residues. Germline trimming cut 4 bases from V and 0 bases from J; bases unmatched to any gene: 2. Germline-derived CDR1 and CDR2 are MNHEY and SVGAGI. This CDR3 is CASSFGQVNTEAFF. CDR3 in DNA: TGTGCCAGCAGTTTCGGACAGGTGAACACTGAAGCTTTCTTT.

The chain joins TRBV15 to TRBJ2-5; D is perhaps TRBD2 (6 bases). This CDR3 contains 17 residues. V dropped 0 bases and J dropped 1 base, with 15 bases sitting between them. Per the germline V gene, CDR1 is LNHNV and CDR2 is YYDKDF (reference sequence). CDR3 sequence: CATSRDGRTNAQETQYF. CDR3 sequence (DNA): TGTGCCACCAGCAGAGATGGCAGGACTAACGCCCAAGAGACCCAGTACTTC.

This clone was seen ten or more times. V and J are TRBV6-1 and TRBJ1-1; TRBD1 aligns across 7 bases. Trimming took 7 bases from V and 4 from J; bases not matched to a gene: 9. Germline V gives CDR1 MNHNS, CDR2 SASEGT. The CDR3 is 14 residues long. The CDR3 DNA is TGTGCCAGCATCAGAGGGGGCGCGGGCACTGAAGCTTTCTTT. Encoded protein: CASIRGGAGTEAFF.

The rearrangement uses TRBV5-1 and TRBJ2-3; tentatively, D is TRBD2 (5 bases). The CDR3 consists of 16 residues. The germline gives CDR1 SGHRS, CDR2 YFSETQ. V lost 4 bases, J lost 3 bases, and 18 bases lay in between. The DNA of the CDR3 is TGCGCCAGCAGCCCGGACGCTAGCCCGGGGACAGATACGCAGTATTTT. Encoded protein: CASSPDASPGTDTQYF. The whole variable domain, filled in from reference TRBV5-1 and TRBJ2-3, reads KAGVTQTPRYLIKTRGQQVTLSCSPISGHRSVSWYQQTPGQGLQFLFEYFSETQRNKGNFPGRFSGRQFSNSRSEMNVSTLELGDSALYLCASSPDASPGTDTQYFGPGTRLTVL.

This clone has a single count. The chain joins TRBV30 to TRBJ1-6; D remains ambiguous. Trimming took off 0 bases at V and 9 bases at J, with 12 bases between the two ends. Germline lookup yields CDR1 GTSNPN and CDR2 SVGIG (reference sequence). The CDR3 is 14 amino acids. The CDR3 here is CAWSVEQLFSPLHF. CDR3 bases: TGTGCCTGGAGTGTTGAACAGCTTTTTTCACCCCTCCACTTT.

This clone occurred a few times. V usage is TRBV6-1 and J usage is TRBJ2-1; 7 bases map to TRBD2. The length of the CDR3 is 16 residues. J gave up 6 bases and V 4 bases, and 12 bases lay outside the gene matches. CDR1 and CDR2 (germline): MNHNS, SASEGT. The DNA for the CDR3 is TGTGCCAGCAGTGTCTTGGGCGGGAGTTCGGCCAATGAGCAGTTCTTC. Its translation is CASSVLGGSSANEQFF.

This chain connects TRBV7-2 to TRBJ2-3, with a possible D match to TRBD2 (7 bases). Between the trimmed V and J ends, which lost 1 base and 3 bases, there was a span of 17 bases. The CDR3 totals 17 residues. Germline V CDR1 and CDR2: SGHTA, FQGNSA. This chain's CDR3 is CASSLEPGGRGTDTQYF. CDR3 nucleotides: TGTGCCAGCAGCTTAGAACCGGGGGGCCGAGGAACAGATACGCAGTATTTT.

The chain combines TRBV7-2 with TRBJ2-7, with TRBD2 identical over 9 bases. The germline CDR1 and CDR2 sequences are SGHTA and FQGNSA. The V gene end was trimmed by 5 bases and the J gene end by 5 bases; junction bases not matched to a gene: 13. The CDR3 runs 16 residues. The CDR3, as DNA: TGTGCCAGCAGCCCCCGTGGTAGCGGGAGCTTCCACGAGCAGTACTTC. It is translated as CASSPRGSGSFHEQYF.

The V call is TRBV18, the J call TRBJ2-5; 8 nucleotides align to TRBD1. V was clipped by 1 base and J by 4 bases; unmatched bases: 2. Germline V CDR1 and CDR2: KGHSH, LQKENI. CDR3 length: 14 residues. CDR3 DNA sequence: TGTGCCAGCTCACCACTCGACAGGGGAGAGACCCAGTACTTC. Protein: CASSPLDRGETQYF.

This clone was recorded a few times. This chain connects TRBV28 to TRBJ1-1; 7 bases agree with TRBD1. Losses at the gene ends were 6 bases for V and 1 base for J; bases not matched to a gene: 11. CDR1 is MDHEN, CDR2 SYDVKM, per germline. The CDR3 covers 16 residues. The CDR3 protein is CASSPAGGTANTEAFF. Written as DNA, the CDR3 is TGTGCCAGCAGCCCCGCAGGGGGGACGGCGAACACTGAAGCTTTCTTT.

This clone has only a few counts. The V gene is TRBV7-3, the J gene TRBJ2-2, with 7 bases lining up with TRBD1. The CDR3 spans 13 residues. The germline gives CDR1 SGHTA, CDR2 FQGTGA. With 2 bases clipped from V and 6 bases from J, the junction kept 0 bases outside the gene matches. The CDR3 reads CASSLGTAGELFF. DNA of the CDR3: TGTGCCAGCAGCTTAGGGACAGCCGGGGAGCTGTTTTTT. Full variable domain (remainder filled in from reference TRBV7-3 and TRBJ2-2): GAGVSQTPSNKVTEKGKYVELRCDPISGHTALYWYRQSLGQGPEFLIYFQGTGAADDSGLPNDRFFAVRPEGSVSTLKIQRTERGDSAVYLCASSLGTAGELFFGEGSRLTVL.

This clone was counted between two and nine times. The chain links TRBV19 to TRBJ1-5; unclear D gene. Germline lookup yields CDR1 LNHDA and CDR2 SQIVND (reference sequence). This CDR3 region has 13 residues. Trimming removed 1 base from V and 5 bases from J, with 6 bases in between. In DNA form, the CDR3 reads TGTGCCAGTAGTATAGTGGCTGATCAGCCCCAGCATTTT. This codes for CASSIVADQPQHF.

V gene TRBV5-3 combines with J gene TRBJ1-1; TRBD1 is a possible D gene (6 bases). TRBV5-3 counts as an open reading frame of uncertain function. There are 17 residues in the CDR3. Trimming took off 0 bases at V and 6 bases at J, with 21 bases between the two ends. In nucleotides, the CDR3 is TGTGCCAGAAGCTTGGCGGGTTCAGGGGATGAGCCTGCTGAAGCTTTCTTT. Its protein product is CARSLAGSGDEPAEAFF.

The CDR3 nucleotides are TGCAGCGTCCGCCAGGGTGCCACTGAAGCTTTCTTT. Amino acid sequence: CSVRQGATEAFF. The V call is TRBV29-1, the J call TRBJ1-1; a weak D match, TRBD1 (5 bases). V shed 6 bases and J shed 4 bases, with 12 bases lying between them. In germline, CDR1 is SQVTM, CDR2 ANQGSEA. The CDR3 length is 12 residues. Complete variable domain (other parts from reference TRBV29-1 and TRBJ1-1): SAVISQKPSRDICQRGTSLTIQCQVDSQVTMMFWYRQQPGQSLTLIATANQGSEATYESGFVIDKFPISRPNLTFSTLTVSNMSPEDSSIYLCSVRQGATEAFFGQGTRLTVV.

J is TRBJ2-2 and V is TRBV25-1; D possibly corresponds to TRBD1 (5 bases). The CDR3 contains 14 residues. The V and J ends lost 0 bases and 3 bases respectively, with 5 bases between them. Germline loops: CDR1 MGHDK, CDR2 SYGVNS. The CDR3 loop reads CASSEYRDTGELFF. In nucleotides, the CDR3 is TGTGCCAGCAGTGAATACAGGGACACCGGGGAGCTGTTTTTT.

The chain couples TRBV30 to TRBJ1-2; weak D call: TRBD1 (5 bases). The CDR3 loop spans 15 amino acids. V was trimmed by 4 bases and J by 0 bases, leaving 15 bases between them. Germline V gene data show CDR1 as GTSNPN and CDR2 as SVGIG (reference sequence). This CDR3 reads CAWTEGPVANYGYTF. Written as DNA, the CDR3 is TGTGCCTGGACGGAGGGACCAGTAGCTAACTATGGCTACACCTTC. Variable domain in full (rest from reference TRBV30 and TRBJ1-2): SQTIHQWPATLVQPVGSPLSLECTVEGTSNPNLYWYRQAAGRGLQLLFYSVGIGQISSEVPQNLSASRPQDRQFILSSKKLLLSDSGFYLCAWTEGPVANYGYTFGSGTRLTVV.

The rearrangement joins TRBV7-8 to TRBJ1-2; D ambiguous. Deletions cut 5 bases from V and 4 bases from J, with 23 bases between. The germline V gene encodes CDR1 SGHVS and CDR2 FQNEAQ. The CDR3 extends over 17 amino acids. CDR3 sequence (DNA): TGTGCCAGCAGCCTCCGGGGAGAGGCGGCGAAAGTCTATGGCTACACCTTC. Its protein product is CASSLRGEAAKVYGYTF.

The V and J genes are TRBV5-1 and TRBJ1-4; D uncertain. Germline V gene data show CDR1 as SGHRS and CDR2 as YFSETQ. The CDR3 totals 15 residues. Trimming took off 0 bases at V and 0 bases at J, with 6 bases between the two ends. CDR3 DNA sequence: TGCGCCAGCAGCTTGGTGGCAGCAACTAATGAAAAACTGTTTTTT. Translation: CASSLVAATNEKLFF.

The chain has TRBV27 and TRBJ1-6; the D is unclear. CDR1 and CDR2 from the germline V gene are MNHEY and SMNVEV (reference sequence). This CDR3 is 16 amino acids long. V shed 0 bases and J shed 0 bases, with 6 bases lying between them. CDR3 DNA: TGTGCCAGCAGTTTATCGCGTAACTCCTATAATTCACCCCTCCACTTT. This codes for CASSLSRNSYNSPLHF.

The rearrangement links TRBV10-1 to TRBJ2-1; weak D call: TRBD1 (5 bases). Germline assignment: CDR1 WNHNN and CDR2 SYGVQD (reference sequence). The CDR3 sequence is 15 residues long. Deletions cut 2 bases from V and 4 bases from J, with 12 bases between. The CDR3 loop reads CASSESSKGYNEQFF. In DNA form, the CDR3 reads TGCGCCAGCAGTGAGAGTAGCAAGGGGTACAATGAGCAGTTCTTC.